Here is one T cell receptor (beta chain) with its context. These data originate in a study of blood T cell repertoires in COVID-19. Study-level information: Samples representing acute and convalescent COVID-19 were sourced from the United States, Italy and Spain. T cells, B-cell-depleted T cells, or PBMCs supplied cDNA or gDNA.

Germline trimming cut 4 bases from V and 0 bases from J; bases unmatched to any gene: 15. The germline V gene has CDR1 SEHNR and CDR2 FQNEAQ (reference sequence). The length of the CDR3 is 19 residues. In the authors' workflow: Nucleated cell number was recorded as an estimate derived from reference gene primer amplification. Profiling relied on immunoSEQ multiplex PCR, and the TCRdb table lists in-frame clones only, not all of them. The DNA was the basis for D and trimming; V, J and clone size are from that table. The sample holds roughly 190,000 clones, roughly 86% seen once. This receptor was obtained from a woman aged 70-85 years with active or convalescent COVID-19. V is TRBV7-9 and J is TRBJ1-3, with TRBD1 matching 7 bases. The source material was peripheral blood. This CDR3 is CASSSPSGQTMTSGNTIYF. The CDR3 nucleotides are TGTGCCAGCAGCTCCCCCTCGGGACAGACAATGACCTCTGGAAACACCATATATTTT. The whole variable domain, remainder taken from reference TRBV7-9 and TRBJ1-3, is DTGVSQNPRHKITKRGQNVTFRCDPISEHNRLYWYRQTLGQGPEFLTYFQNEAQLEKSRLLSDRFSAERPKGSFSTLEIQRTEQGDSAMYLCASSSPSGQTMTSGNTIYFGEGSWLTVV.